This TCR beta chain was profiled in a study of T cells in Graves' hyperthyroidism and ophthalmopathy. Study as a whole: It was at initial diagnosis, before any treatment, that peripheral blood was collected.

Clinical symptoms, serum thyroxine, TRAb, thyroid ultrasound and orbital computed tomography established diagnosis. TCR beta CDR3 sequences were amplified from RNA transcripts. Initially, a first-round RT-PCR of the TCR CDR3 employed the HTBI primer set. TCRdb independently ran MiXCR on the multiplex PCR reads; one entry per CDR3 protein. The sample holds hundreds of thousands of distinct CDR3 sequences, 15% to 20% seen once. Trimming removed 6 bases from V and 6 bases from J; junction bases left unmatched: 9. This CDR3 is built from 14 residues. CDR1 and CDR2 (germline): DFQATT, SNEGSKA (reference sequence). This clonotype was detected a few times. The target antigen is unknown. Findings of the study overall: The model anticipated ophthalmopathy a median about six months pre-onset. Peripheral blood also featured most of the thyroid clonotypes expanded above 0.001.

Sequenced material: blood. This clonotype was sampled from a woman under 30 with Graves' hyperthyroidism. J is TRBJ2-1 and V is TRBV20-1; 9 nucleotides match TRBD2. CDR3 nucleotide sequence: TGCAGTGCCCGAAGGGGACTAGCAGTCAATGAGCAGTTCTTC. It yields the protein CSARRGLAVNEQFF.